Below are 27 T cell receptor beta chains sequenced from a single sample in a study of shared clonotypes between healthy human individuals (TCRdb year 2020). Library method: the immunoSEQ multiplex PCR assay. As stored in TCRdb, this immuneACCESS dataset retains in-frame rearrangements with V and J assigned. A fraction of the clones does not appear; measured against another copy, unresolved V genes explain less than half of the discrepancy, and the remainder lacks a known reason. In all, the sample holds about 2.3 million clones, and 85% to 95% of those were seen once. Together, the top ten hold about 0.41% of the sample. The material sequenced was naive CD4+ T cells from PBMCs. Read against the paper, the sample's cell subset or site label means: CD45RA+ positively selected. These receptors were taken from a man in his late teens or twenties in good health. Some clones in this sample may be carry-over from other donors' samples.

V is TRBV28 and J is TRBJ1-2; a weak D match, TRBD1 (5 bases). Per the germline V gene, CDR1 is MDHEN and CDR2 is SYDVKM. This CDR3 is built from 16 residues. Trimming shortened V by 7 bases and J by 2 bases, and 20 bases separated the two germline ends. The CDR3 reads CASKVGAGPYNYGYTF. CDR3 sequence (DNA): TGTGCCAGCAAGGTAGGAGCAGGGCCTTACAACTATGGCTACACCTTC.

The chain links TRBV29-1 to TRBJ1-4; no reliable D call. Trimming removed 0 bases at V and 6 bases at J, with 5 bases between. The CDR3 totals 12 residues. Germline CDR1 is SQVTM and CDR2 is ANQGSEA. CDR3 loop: CSVEEGYEKLFF. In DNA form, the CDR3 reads TGCAGCGTTGAAGAAGGGTATGAAAAACTGTTTTTT.

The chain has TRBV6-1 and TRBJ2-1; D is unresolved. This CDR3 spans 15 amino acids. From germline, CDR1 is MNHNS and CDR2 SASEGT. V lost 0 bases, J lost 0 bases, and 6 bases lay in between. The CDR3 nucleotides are TGTGCCAGCAGTGAAGCTTCCTTCTCCTACAATGAGCAGTTCTTC. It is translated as CASSEASFSYNEQFF.

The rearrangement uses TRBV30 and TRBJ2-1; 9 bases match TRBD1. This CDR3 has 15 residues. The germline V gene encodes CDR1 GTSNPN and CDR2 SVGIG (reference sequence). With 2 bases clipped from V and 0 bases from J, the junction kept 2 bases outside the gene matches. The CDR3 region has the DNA TGTGCCTGGAGTTTGGGACAGGGCTCCTACAATGAGCAGTTCTTC. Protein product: CAWSLGQGSYNEQFF. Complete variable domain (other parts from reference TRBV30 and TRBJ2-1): SQTIHQWPATLVQPVGSPLSLECTVEGTSNPNLYWYRQAAGRGLQLLFYSVGIGQISSEVPQNLSASRPQDRQFILSSKKLLLSDSGFYLCAWSLGQGSYNEQFFGPGTRLTVL.

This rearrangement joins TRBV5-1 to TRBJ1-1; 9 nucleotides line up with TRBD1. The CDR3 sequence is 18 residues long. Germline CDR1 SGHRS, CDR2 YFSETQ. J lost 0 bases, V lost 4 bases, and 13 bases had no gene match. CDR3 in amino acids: CASSVRDRASRMNTEAFF. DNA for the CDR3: TGCGCCAGCAGCGTGCGGGACAGGGCTTCTCGAATGAACACTGAAGCTTTCTTT.

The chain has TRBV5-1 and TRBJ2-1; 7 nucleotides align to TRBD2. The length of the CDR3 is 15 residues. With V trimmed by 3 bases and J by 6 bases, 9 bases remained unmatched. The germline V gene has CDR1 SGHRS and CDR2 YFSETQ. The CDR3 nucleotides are TGCGCCAGCAGCTCTATTTTGCGGGGGTCCAATGAGCAGTTCTTC. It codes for CASSSILRGSNEQFF. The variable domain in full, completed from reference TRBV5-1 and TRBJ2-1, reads KAGVTQTPRYLIKTRGQQVTLSCSPISGHRSVSWYQQTPGQGLQFLFEYFSETQRNKGNFPGRFSGRQFSNSRSEMNVSTLELGDSALYLCASSSILRGSNEQFFGPGTRLTVL.

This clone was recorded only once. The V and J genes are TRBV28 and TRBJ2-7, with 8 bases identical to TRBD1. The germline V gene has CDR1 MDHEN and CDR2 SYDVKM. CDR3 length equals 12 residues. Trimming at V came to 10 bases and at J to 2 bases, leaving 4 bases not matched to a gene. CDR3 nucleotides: TGTGCCATCAGACAGGGGACCTACGAGCAGTACTTC. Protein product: CAIRQGTYEQYF. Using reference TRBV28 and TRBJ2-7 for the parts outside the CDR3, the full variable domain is DVKVTQSSRYLVKRTGEKVFLECVQDMDHENMFWYRQDPGLGLRLIYFSYDVKMKEKGDIPEGYSVSREKKERFSLILESASTNQTSMYLCAIRQGTYEQYFGPGTRLTVT.

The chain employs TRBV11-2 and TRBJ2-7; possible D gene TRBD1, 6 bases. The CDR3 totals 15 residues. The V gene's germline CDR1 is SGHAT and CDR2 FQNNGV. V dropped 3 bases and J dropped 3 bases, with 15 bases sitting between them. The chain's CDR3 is CASSFSQGPSYEQYF. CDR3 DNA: TGTGCCAGCAGCTTTTCGCAGGGGCCAAGCTACGAGCAGTACTTC.

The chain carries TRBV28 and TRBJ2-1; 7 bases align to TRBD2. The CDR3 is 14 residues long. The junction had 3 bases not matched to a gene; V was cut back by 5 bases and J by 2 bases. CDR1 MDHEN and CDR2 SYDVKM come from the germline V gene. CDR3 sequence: CASSLAVTYNEQFF. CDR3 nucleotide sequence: TGTGCCAGCAGTCTAGCGGTTACCTACAATGAGCAGTTCTTC.

The CDR3 spells CASSLLGQGKSTDTQYF. The CDR3 DNA reads TGTGCCAGCAGTTTATTAGGACAGGGGAAATCTACAGATACGCAGTATTTT. The V gene is TRBV27, the J gene TRBJ2-3, with 9 nucleotides matching TRBD1. V gave up 1 base and J gave up 3 bases; unmatched junction bases: 8. This CDR3 has 17 residues. The V gene's germline CDR1 is MNHEY and CDR2 SMNVEV (reference sequence).

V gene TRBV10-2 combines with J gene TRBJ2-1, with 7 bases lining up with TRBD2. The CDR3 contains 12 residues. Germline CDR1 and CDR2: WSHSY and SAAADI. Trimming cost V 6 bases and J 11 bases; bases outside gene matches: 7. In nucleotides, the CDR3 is TGCGCCAGCAGCCCCCCGGGGACTAAGCAGTTCTTC. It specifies CASSPPGTKQFF.

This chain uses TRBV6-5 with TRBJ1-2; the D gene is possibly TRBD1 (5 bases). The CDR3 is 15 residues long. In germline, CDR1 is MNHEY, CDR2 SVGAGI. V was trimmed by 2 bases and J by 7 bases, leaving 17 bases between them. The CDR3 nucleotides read TGTGCCAGCAGTTACCTCGCGTCGGGACTTGGTGGCTACACCTTC. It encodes CASSYLASGLGGYTF.

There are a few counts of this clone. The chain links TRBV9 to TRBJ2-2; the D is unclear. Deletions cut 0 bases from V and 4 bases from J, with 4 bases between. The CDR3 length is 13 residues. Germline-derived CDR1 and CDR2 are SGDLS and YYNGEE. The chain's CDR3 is CASSVDLTGELFF. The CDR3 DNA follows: TGTGCCAGCAGCGTAGATCTCACCGGGGAGCTGTTTTTT. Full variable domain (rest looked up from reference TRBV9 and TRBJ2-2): DSGVTQTPKHLITATGQRVTLRCSPRSGDLSVYWYQQSLDQGLQFLIQYYNGEERAKGNILERFSAQQFPDLHSELNLSSLELGDSALYFCASSVDLTGELFFGEGSRLTVL.

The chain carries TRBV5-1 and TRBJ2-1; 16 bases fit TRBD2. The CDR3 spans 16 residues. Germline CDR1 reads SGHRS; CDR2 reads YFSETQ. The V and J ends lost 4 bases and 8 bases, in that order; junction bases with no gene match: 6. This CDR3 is CASSGGLAGGSDEQFF. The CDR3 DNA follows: TGCGCCAGCAGCGGGGGACTAGCGGGAGGGTCGGATGAGCAGTTCTTC.

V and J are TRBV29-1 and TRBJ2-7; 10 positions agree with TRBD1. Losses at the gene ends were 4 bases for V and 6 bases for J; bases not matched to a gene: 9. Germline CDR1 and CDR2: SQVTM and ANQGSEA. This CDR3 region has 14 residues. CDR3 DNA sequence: TGCAGCGTTGGAAGCCTTTGGACAGGGGGCGAGCAGTACTTC. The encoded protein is CSVGSLWTGGEQYF.

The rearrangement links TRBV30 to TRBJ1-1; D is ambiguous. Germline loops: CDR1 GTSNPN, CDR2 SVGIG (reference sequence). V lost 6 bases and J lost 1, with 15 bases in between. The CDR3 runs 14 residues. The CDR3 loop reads CACSTEEGNTEAFF. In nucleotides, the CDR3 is TGTGCCTGTTCGACGGAAGAGGGGAACACTGAAGCTTTCTTT.

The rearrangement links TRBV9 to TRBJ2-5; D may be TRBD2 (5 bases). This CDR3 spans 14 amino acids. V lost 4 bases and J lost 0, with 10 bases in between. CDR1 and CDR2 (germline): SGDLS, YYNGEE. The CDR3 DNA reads TGTGCCAGCAGCCGAAGCGGAGACCAAGAGACCCAGTACTTC. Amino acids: CASSRSGDQETQYF.

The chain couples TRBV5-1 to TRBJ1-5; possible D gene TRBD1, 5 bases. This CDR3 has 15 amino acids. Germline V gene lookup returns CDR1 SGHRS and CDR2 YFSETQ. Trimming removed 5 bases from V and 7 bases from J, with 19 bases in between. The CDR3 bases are TGCGCCAGCAGATTAACCGGGGACCCTTTCCAGCCCCAGCATTTT. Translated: CASRLTGDPFQPQHF.

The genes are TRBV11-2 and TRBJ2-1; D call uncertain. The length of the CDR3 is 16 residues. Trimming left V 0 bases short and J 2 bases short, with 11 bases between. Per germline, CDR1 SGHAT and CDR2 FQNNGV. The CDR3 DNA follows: TGTGCCAGCAGCTTAGATCGGGCTAGAACCTACAATGAGCAGTTCTTC. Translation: CASSLDRARTYNEQFF.

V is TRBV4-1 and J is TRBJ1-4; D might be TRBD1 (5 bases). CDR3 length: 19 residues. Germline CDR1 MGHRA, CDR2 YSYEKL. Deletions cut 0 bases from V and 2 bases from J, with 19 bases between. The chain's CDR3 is CASSQDRGADPRTNEKLFF. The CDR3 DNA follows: TGCGCCAGCAGCCAAGATAGAGGGGCCGACCCACGCACTAATGAAAAACTGTTTTTT.

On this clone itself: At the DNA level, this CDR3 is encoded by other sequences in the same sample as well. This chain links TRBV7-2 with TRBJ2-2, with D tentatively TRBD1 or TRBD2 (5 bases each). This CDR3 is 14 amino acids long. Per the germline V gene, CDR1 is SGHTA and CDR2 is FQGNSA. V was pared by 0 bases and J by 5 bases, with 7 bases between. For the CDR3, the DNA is TGTGCCAGCAGCTTAGCGGGACGGACCGGGGAGCTGTTTTTT. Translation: CASSLAGRTGELFF.

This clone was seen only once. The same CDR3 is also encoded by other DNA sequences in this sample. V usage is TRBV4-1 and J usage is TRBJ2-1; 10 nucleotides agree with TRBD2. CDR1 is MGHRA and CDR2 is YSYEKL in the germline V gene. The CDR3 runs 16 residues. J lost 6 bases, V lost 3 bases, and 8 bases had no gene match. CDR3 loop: CASSHLGLAGGNEQFF. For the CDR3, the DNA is TGCGCCAGCAGCCACCTAGGATTAGCGGGAGGCAATGAGCAGTTCTTC.

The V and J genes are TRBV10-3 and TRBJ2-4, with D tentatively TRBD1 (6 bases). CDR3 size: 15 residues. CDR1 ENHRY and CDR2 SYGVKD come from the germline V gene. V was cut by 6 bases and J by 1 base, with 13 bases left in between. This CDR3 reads CAISPGHRAKNIQYF. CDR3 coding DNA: TGTGCCATCAGCCCGGGACATCGGGCCAAAAACATTCAGTACTTC.

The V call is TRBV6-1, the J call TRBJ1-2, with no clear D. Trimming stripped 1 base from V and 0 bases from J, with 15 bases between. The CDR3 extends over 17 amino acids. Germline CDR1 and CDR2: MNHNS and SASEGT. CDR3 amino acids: CASSEGRGSQTNYGYTF. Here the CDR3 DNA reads TGTGCCAGCAGTGAAGGGAGAGGGAGCCAGACTAACTATGGCTACACCTTC.

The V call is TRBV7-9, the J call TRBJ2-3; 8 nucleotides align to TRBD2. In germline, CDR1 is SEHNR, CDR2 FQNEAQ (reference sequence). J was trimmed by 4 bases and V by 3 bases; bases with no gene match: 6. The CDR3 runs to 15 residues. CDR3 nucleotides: TGTGCCAGCAGCTTCCGGGAGGGCCAGCCAGATACGCAGTATTTT. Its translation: CASSFREGQPDTQYF.

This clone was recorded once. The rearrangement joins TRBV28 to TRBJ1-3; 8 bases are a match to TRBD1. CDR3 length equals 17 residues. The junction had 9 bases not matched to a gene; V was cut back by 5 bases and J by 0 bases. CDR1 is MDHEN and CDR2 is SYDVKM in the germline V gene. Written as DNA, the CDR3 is TGTGCCAGCAGTCCCCCGGACAGGGCCCACTCTGGAAACACCATATATTTT. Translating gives CASSPPDRAHSGNTIYF.

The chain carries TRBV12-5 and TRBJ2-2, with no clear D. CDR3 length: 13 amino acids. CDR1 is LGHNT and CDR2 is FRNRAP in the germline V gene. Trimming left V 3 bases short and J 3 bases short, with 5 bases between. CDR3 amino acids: CASGFGDTGELFF. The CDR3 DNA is TGTGCTAGTGGTTTTGGTGACACCGGGGAGCTGTTTTTT.